The clone carrying this T cell receptor beta chain was counted a few times. The antigen is unknown. These data belong to a study of regulatory T cells in long-lasting Graves disease. Germline CDR1 SGHTA, CDR2 FQGTGA. The CDR3 spans 14 residues. Trimming left V 8 bases short and J 3 bases short, with 14 bases between. CDR3-region Arm-PCR and iRepertoire HTBI primers produced the TCR beta libraries. Using its own MiXCR run on the multiplex PCR reads, TCRdb lists one record per CDR3 protein. The data contain 430,000 or so distinct CDR3 sequences, about 21% of them singletons. Study-wide points: There were preferences for TRBV28, TRBJ1-2 and TRBJ2-5 in persistent disease. Reduced TCR diversity was observed in persistent Graves' patients versus newly diagnosed patients.

Time point described: persistent/refractory GD, antithyroid drugs over 5 years with positive TRAb. Isolated PBMC RNA provided the starting material for the TCR library. Recruitment took place at an endocrinology department in Xi'an, China. EDTA tubes were used for drawing around 9.7 milliliters of peripheral blood. The V call is TRBV7-3, the J call TRBJ1-5; D not certain. The receptor comes from a female donor with Graves disease. The source material was peripheral blood mononuclear cells (PBMCs), sampled when the disease was refractory, from a patient treated with antithyroid drugs. CDR3 amino acids: CASDAFPPNQPQHF. The CDR3 DNA sequence: TGTGCCAGCGACGCCTTTCCCCCCAATCAGCCCCAGCATTTT.